This TCR beta chain is from a study of blood T cell repertoires in COVID-19. Study at large: The analysed material was cDNA or gDNA that came from T cells, B-cell-depleted T cells, or PBMCs.

Clones were read by immunoSEQ multiplex PCR, and TCRdb kept only the in-frame ones, dropping some. The repertoire holds a few hundred thousand clones, nearly 90% seen once, with about 6% in the top ten. Cohort 3 donors counted as recovered after two negative PCRs, clearance, or resolved symptoms. Germline-derived CDR1 and CDR2 are MNHEY and SVGAGI. CDR3 length equals 14 residues. Deletions cut 2 bases from V and 2 bases from J, with 9 bases between. The clonotype comes from a woman aged 25 to 45 who had recovered from COVID-19. The rearrangement uses TRBV6-5 and TRBJ1-1, with D perhaps TRBD1 (6 bases). Specimen: PBMCs or T cells enriched from blood (not recorded which). In nucleotides, the CDR3 is TGTGCCAGCAGTTACGGGGGCAGAAACACTGAAGCTTTCTTT. Its protein is CASSYGGRNTEAFF.